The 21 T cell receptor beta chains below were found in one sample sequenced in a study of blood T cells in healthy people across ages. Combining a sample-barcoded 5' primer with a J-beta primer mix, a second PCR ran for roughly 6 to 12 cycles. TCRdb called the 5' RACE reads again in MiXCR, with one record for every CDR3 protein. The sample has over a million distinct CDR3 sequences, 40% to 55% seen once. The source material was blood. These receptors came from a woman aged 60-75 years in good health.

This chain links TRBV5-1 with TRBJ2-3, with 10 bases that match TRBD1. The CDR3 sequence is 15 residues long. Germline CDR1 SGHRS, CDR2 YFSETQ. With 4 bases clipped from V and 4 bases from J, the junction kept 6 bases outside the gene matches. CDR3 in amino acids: CASSPGQGLADTQYF. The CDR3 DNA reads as TGCGCCAGCAGCCCGGGACAGGGGCTCGCAGATACGCAGTATTTT.

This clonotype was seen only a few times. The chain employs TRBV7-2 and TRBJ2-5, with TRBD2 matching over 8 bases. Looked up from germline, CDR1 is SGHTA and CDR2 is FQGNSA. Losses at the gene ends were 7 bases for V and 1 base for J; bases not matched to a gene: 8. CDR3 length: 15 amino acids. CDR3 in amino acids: CASTSGTRFQETQYF. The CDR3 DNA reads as TGTGCCAGCACGTCCGGGACTAGGTTCCAAGAGACCCAGTACTTC.

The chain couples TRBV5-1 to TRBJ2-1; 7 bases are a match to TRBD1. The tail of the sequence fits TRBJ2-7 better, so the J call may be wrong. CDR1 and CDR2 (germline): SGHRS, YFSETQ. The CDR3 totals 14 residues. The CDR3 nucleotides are TGCGCCAGCAGCTTCGTCCCGGGACAGCGGGAGCAGTACTTC. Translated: CASSFVPGQREQYF.

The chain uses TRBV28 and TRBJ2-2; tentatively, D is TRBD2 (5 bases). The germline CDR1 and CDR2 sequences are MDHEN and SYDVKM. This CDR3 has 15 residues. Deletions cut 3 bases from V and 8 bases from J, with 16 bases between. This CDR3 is CASSFRRGHIGELFF. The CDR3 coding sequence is TGTGCCAGCAGTTTTAGGAGAGGGCACATTGGGGAGCTGTTTTTT.

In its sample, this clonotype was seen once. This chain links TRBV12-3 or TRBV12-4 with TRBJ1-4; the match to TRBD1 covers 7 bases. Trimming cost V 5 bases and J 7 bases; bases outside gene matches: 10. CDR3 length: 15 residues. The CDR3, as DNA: TGTGCCAGCAGTATAAAAGGGGGCGCAGGTGAAAAACTGTTTTTT. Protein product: CASSIKGGAGEKLFF.

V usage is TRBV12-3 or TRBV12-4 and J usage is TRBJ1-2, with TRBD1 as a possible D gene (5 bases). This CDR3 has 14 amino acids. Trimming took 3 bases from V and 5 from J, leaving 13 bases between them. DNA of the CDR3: TGTGCCAGCAGTTTCACCGACAGTCGATATGGCTACACCTTC. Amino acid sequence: CASSFTDSRYGYTF.

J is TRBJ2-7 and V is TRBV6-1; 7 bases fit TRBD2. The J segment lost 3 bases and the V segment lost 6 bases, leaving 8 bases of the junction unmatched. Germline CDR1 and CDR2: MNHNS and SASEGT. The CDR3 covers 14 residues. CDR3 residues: CASSTNKRDYEQYF. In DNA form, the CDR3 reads TGTGCCAGCAGCACCAATAAGCGGGACTACGAGCAGTACTTC.

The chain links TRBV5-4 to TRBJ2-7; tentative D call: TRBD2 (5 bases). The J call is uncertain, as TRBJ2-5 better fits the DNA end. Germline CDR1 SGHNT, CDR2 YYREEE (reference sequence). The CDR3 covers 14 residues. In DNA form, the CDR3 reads TGTGCCAGCAGCTTCGGTTCCTCCGCGGGGACCCAGTACTTC. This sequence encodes CASSFGSSAGTQYF.

This CDR3 is CASSRGRRDSPLHF. The CDR3 nucleotides read TGTGCCAGCAGCCGGGGACGGCGAGATTCACCCCTCCACTTT. This chain links TRBV12-3 or TRBV12-4 with TRBJ1-6; a possible D gene is TRBD1 (5 bases). The ends were cut back, 6 bases at V and 8 bases at J, with 14 bases in the middle. The length of the CDR3 is 14 residues.

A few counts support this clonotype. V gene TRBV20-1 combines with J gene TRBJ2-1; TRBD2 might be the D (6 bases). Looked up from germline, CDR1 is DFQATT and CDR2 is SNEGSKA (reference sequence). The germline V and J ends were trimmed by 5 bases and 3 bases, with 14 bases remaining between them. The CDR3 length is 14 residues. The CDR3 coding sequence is TGCAGTGCTGTATCGGGACTGAACTACAATGAGCAGTTCTTC. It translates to CSAVSGLNYNEQFF.

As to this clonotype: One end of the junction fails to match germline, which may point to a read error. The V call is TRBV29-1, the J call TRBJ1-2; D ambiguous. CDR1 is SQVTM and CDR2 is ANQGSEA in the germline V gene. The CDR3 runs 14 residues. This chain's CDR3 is CSVPIRSPDYGYTF. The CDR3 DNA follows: TGCAGCGTTCCCATTCGGAGTCCCGACTATGGCTACACCTTT.

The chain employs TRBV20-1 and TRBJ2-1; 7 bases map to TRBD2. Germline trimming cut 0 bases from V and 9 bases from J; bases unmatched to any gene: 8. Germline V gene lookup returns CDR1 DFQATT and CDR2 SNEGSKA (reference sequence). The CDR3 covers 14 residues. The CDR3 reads CSARDVGGSPEQFF. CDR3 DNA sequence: TGCAGTGCTAGAGACGTGGGAGGGTCGCCTGAGCAGTTCTTC.

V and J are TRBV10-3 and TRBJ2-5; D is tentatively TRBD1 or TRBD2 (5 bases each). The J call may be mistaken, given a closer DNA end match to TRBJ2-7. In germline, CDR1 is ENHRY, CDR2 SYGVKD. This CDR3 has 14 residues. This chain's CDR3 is CAIKAPGTPLEQYF. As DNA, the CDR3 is TGTGCCATCAAAGCTCCCGGGACCCCCCTCGAGCAGTACTTC.

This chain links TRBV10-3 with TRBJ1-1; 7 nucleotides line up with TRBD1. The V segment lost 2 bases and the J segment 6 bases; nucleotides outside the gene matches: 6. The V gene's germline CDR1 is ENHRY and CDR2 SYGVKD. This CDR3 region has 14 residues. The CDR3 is CAISEGRGRSEAFF. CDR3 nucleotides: TGTGCCATCAGTGAGGGGAGGGGGCGGTCTGAAGCTTTCTTT.

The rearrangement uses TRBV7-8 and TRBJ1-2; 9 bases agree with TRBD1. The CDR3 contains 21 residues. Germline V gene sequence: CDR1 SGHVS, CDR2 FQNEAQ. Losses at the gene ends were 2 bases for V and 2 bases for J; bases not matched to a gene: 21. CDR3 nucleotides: TGTGCCAGCAGCTTAAATCCCCGATCGTGGAGGACAGGGGCCGACAACTATGGCTACACCTTC. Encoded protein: CASSLNPRSWRTGADNYGYTF.

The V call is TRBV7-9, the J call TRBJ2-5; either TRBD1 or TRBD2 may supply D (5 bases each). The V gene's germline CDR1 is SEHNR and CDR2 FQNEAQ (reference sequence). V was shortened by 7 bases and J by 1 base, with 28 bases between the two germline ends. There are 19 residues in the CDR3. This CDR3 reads CASIRSGTGPRRSQETQYF. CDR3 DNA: TGTGCCAGCATCAGATCCGGGACCGGTCCCCGACGGAGCCAAGAGACCCAGTACTTC.

As DNA, the CDR3 is TGCAGTGCTCCTAGCGGGGGGGTAGCGAACAATGAGCAGTTCTTC. Protein: CSAPSGGVANNEQFF. The chain links TRBV20-1 to TRBJ2-1; TRBD2 agrees at 12 bases. CDR1 and CDR2 (germline): DFQATT, SNEGSKA (reference sequence). This CDR3 has 15 residues. Germline trimming cut 5 bases from V and 5 bases from J; bases unmatched to any gene: 7.

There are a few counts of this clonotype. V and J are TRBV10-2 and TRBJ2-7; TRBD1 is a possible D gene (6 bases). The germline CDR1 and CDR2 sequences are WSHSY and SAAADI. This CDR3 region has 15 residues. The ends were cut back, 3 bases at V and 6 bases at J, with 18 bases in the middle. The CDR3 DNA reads TGCGCCAGCAGTGACCTTGGGACAACCCGCCGCGAGCAGTACTTC. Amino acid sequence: CASSDLGTTRREQYF.

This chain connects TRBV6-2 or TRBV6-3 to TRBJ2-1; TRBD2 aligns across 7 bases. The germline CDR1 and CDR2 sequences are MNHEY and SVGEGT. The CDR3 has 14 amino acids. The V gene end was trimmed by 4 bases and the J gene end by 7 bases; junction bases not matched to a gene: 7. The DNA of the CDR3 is TGTGCCAGCAGTTCGGATCAGCGGGGAAATGAGCAGTTCTTC. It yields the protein CASSSDQRGNEQFF.

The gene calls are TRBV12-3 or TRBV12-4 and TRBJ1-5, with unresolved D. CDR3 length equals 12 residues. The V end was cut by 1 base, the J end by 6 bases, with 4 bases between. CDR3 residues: CASSLVSQPQHF. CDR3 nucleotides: TGTGCCAGCAGTTTAGTGAGTCAGCCCCAGCATTTT.

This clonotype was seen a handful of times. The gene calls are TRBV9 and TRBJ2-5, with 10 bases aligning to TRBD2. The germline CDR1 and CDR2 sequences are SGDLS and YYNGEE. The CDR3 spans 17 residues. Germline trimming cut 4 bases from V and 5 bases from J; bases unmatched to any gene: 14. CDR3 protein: CASSTGPSGSLQETQYF. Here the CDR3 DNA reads TGTGCCAGCAGCACTGGGCCTAGCGGGAGTCTGCAGGAGACCCAGTACTTC.